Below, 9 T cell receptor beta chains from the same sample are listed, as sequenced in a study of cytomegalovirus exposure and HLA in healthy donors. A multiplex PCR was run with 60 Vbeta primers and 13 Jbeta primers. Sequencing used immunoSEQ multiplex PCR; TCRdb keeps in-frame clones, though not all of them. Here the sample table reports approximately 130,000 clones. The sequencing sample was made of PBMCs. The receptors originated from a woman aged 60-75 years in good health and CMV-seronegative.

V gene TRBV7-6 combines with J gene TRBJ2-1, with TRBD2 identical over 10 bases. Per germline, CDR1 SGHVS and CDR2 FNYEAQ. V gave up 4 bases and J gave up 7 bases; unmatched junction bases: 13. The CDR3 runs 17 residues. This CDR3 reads CASSSWGGTSVRNEQFF. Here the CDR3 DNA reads TGTGCCAGCAGCTCATGGGGCGGGACTAGCGTAAGGAATGAGCAGTTCTTC.

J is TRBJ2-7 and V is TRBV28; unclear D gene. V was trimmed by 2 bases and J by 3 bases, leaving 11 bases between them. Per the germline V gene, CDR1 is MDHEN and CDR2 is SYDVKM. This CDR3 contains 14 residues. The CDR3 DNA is TGTGCCAGCAGTTTACTGACAACCGACTACGAGCAGTACTTC. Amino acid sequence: CASSLLTTDYEQYF.

CDR3 sequence (DNA): TGTGCCAGCAGCGGCTGGGGGGAGGTGGCTTTCTTT. This translates into CASSGWGEVAFF. The chain has TRBV2 and TRBJ1-1, with D maybe TRBD1 (5 bases). CDR1 is SNHLY and CDR2 is FYNNEI in the germline V gene. The CDR3 loop spans 12 amino acids. Trimming shortened V by 6 bases and J by 11 bases, and 16 bases separated the two germline ends.

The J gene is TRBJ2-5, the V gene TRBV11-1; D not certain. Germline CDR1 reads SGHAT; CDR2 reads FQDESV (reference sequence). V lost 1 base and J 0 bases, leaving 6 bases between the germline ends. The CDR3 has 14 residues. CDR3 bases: TGTGCCAGCAGCTTAGGTGGCTACCAAGAGACCCAGTACTTC. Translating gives CASSLGGYQETQYF.

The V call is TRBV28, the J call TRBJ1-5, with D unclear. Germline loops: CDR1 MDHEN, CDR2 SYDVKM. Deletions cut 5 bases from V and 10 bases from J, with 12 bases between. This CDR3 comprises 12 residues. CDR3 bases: TGTGCCAGCAGTCCCCAGGAAGAACCCCAGCATTTT. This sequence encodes CASSPQEEPQHF.

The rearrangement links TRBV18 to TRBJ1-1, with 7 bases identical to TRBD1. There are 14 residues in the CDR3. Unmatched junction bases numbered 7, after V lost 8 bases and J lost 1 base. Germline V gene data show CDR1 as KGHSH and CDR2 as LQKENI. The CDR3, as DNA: TGTGCCAGCATCAGACAGGGCCCGAACACTGAAGCTTTCTTT. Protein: CASIRQGPNTEAFF. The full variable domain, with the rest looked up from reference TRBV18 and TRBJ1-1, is NAGVMQNPRHLVRRRGQEARLRCSPMKGHSHVYWYRQLPEEGLKFMVYLQKENIIDESGMPKERFSAEFPKEGPSILRIQQVVRGDSAAYFCASIRQGPNTEAFFGQGTRLTVV.

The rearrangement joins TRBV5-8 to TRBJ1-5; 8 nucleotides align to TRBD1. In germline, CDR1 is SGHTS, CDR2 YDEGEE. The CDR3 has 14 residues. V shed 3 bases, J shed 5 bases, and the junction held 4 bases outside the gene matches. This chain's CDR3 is CASSSDRAYQPQHF. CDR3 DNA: TGTGCCAGCAGCTCGGACAGGGCGTATCAGCCCCAGCATTTT.

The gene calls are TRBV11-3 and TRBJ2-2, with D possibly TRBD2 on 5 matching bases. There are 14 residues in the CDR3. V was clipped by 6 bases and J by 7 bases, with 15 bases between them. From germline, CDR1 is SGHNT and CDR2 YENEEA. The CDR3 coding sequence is TGTGCCAGCAGTCCTACGAGTGGGAGCGGGGAGCTGTTTTTT. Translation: CASSPTSGSGELFF.

CDR3 sequence reads: CASKRDTIPPYEQYF. The CDR3 coding sequence is TGTGCCAGCAAAAGAGACACCATCCCCCCCTACGAGCAGTACTTC. This sequence joins TRBV27 and TRBJ2-7; D ambiguous. The V end lost 7 bases, the J end lost 2 bases, and 18 bases lay between the germline ends. This CDR3 region has 15 residues. Per the germline V gene, CDR1 is MNHEY and CDR2 is SMNVEV (reference sequence).